Below, 31 T cell receptor beta chains from the same sample are listed, as sequenced in a study of molecular identifiers for immune sequencing clone quantification. TCRdb itself ran the PCR reads through MiXCR, one entry per CDR3 protein. The table lists under 600,000 distinct CDR3 sequences, around 21% of them singletons. The sequencing sample was made of naive CD8+ T cells from blood, with Jurkat cell RNA spiked in. Subset specified: FACS-sorted CD8+CD4-CCR7+CD45RA+ naive T cells. Receptors originate from a human donor in good health. Some libraries in this study had Jurkat cell RNA spiked in.

There are many counts of this clonotype. The V gene is TRBV5-6, the J gene TRBJ2-3; TRBD2 might be the D (5 bases). The germline CDR1 and CDR2 sequences are SGHDT and YYEEEE. V was trimmed by 4 bases and J by 2 bases, leaving 8 bases between them. This CDR3 is 13 amino acids long. The CDR3: CASSTTNTDTQYF. The DNA of the CDR3 is TGTGCCAGCAGCACGACTAACACAGATACGCAGTATTTT. Filled out from reference TRBV5-6 and TRBJ2-3, the complete variable domain reads DAGVTQSPTHLIKTRGQQVTLRCSPKSGHDTVSWYQQALGQGPQFIFQYYEEEERQRGNFPDRFSGHQFPNYSSELNVNALLLGDSALYLCASSTTNTDTQYFGPGTRLTVL.

Concerning this clonotype: Germline is not matched at one junction end, which may reflect a read error. The gene calls are TRBV13 and TRBJ2-7, with 9 bases aligning to TRBD1. The CDR3 length is 15 residues. Germline loops: CDR1 PRHDT, CDR2 FYEKMQ (reference sequence). The CDR3 sequence is CASSPRDRVSYEQHF. In DNA form, the CDR3 reads TGTGCCAGCAGCCCACGGGACAGGGTGTCCTACGAGCAGCACTTC.

This clonotype has a handful of counts. J is TRBJ2-7 and V is TRBV7-3; tentative D call: TRBD1 (5 bases). The CDR3 covers 15 residues. V gave up 3 bases and J gave up 2 bases, with 14 bases separating them. Germline CDR1 reads SGHTA; CDR2 reads FQGTGA. CDR3 in DNA: TGTGCCAGCAGCTTGGCAGGGAAGTCCCCCTACGAGCAGTACTTC. Residues: CASSLAGKSPYEQYF.

On this clonotype itself: Since a much larger clone is just one base distant, this may be a read error. Lacking the conserved final phenylalanine or tryptophan, this CDR3 likely reflects a read error. The chain recombines TRBV12-3 or TRBV12-4 with TRBJ2-7; TRBD1 aligns across 10 bases. Unmatched junction bases numbered 6, after V lost 6 bases and J lost 1 base. This CDR3 spans 15 amino acids. The CDR3 reads CASRGTGEASYEQYL. For the CDR3, the DNA is TGTGCCAGCAGAGGGACAGGGGAGGCGTCCTACGAGCAGTACCTC.

This clonotype was detected once. A much larger clonotype is one base distant, so this may be a read error. V and J are TRBV4-3 and TRBJ1-6; 7 bases line up with TRBD1. The V segment lost 4 bases and the J segment 9 bases; nucleotides outside the gene matches: 6. The CDR3 totals 14 residues. CDR1 and CDR2 (germline): LGHNA, YSLEER. This chain's CDR3 is CASSRGQVRSPLHF. DNA for the CDR3: TGCGCCAGCAGCCGCGGACAGGTTCGTTCACCCCTCCACTTT.

This clonotype was found many times. This rearrangement joins TRBV12-3 or TRBV12-4 to TRBJ2-5, with D perhaps assigned TRBD1 or TRBD2 (5 bases each). Trimming stripped 3 bases from V and 1 base from J, with 9 bases between. This CDR3 has 14 amino acids. The CDR3 sequence is CASSLPGAQETQYF. For the CDR3, the DNA is TGTGCCAGCAGTTTGCCCGGGGCCCAAGAGACCCAGTACTTC.

This clonotype came up many times. The rearrangement joins TRBV28 to TRBJ2-3; possible D gene TRBD2, 6 bases. Germline V gives CDR1 MDHEN, CDR2 SYDVKM. V was cut by 1 base and J by 4 bases, with 27 bases left in between. The CDR3 loop spans 20 amino acids. The chain's CDR3 is CASSLLSEGRSWARPDTQYF. As DNA, the CDR3 is TGTGCCAGCAGTTTATTATCGGAGGGTCGGTCGTGGGCCCGCCCAGATACGCAGTATTTT.

Points on this clonotype: A read error is possible here, since a much larger clone lies one base away. The V gene is TRBV4-1, the J gene TRBJ1-2; weak D call: TRBD1 (6 bases). V shed 1 base and J shed 1 base, with 7 bases lying between them. The CDR3 is 14 amino acids. Germline CDR1 MGHRA, CDR2 YSYEKL. This chain's CDR3 is CASSQVQGNYGYTF. DNA for the CDR3: TGCGCCAGCAGCCAAGTACAGGGTAACTATGGCTACACCTTC.

The chain couples TRBV28 to TRBJ2-1; D is unresolved. Between the trimmed V and J ends, which lost 4 bases and 3 bases, there was a span of 13 bases. Germline V gene data show CDR1 as MDHEN and CDR2 as SYDVKM. The CDR3 spans 15 residues. The CDR3 DNA follows: TGTGCCAGCAGTTCAACACAAAACGACTACAATGAGCAGTTCTTC. This encodes CASSSTQNDYNEQFF.

This clonotype was seen at least ten times. The rearrangement links TRBV29-1 to TRBJ1-1, with 7 bases lining up with TRBD1. CDR1 is SQVTM and CDR2 is ANQGSEA in the germline V gene. The CDR3 sequence is 14 residues long. With 3 bases clipped from V and 0 bases from J, the junction kept 4 bases outside the gene matches. CDR3 in amino acids: CSVDGDSLNTEAFF. In DNA, the CDR3 is TGCAGCGTTGACGGGGACAGTTTGAACACTGAAGCTTTCTTT.

This clonotype was detected ten times or more. V is TRBV11-2 and J is TRBJ2-3; D gene ambiguous. This CDR3 region has 16 residues. Germline V gives CDR1 SGHAT, CDR2 FQNNGV. The V and J ends lost 0 bases and 1 base respectively, with 11 bases between them. CDR3 DNA: TGTGCCAGCAGCTTAGAAAAAGCTCTCGGCACAGATACGCAGTATTTT. Translated, it gives CASSLEKALGTDTQYF.

This clonotype was observed at least ten times. The chain is built from TRBV5-1 and TRBJ2-6, with a weak D call TRBD2 (5 bases). This CDR3 comprises 17 residues. Germline assignment: CDR1 SGHRS and CDR2 YFSETQ. The germline V and J ends were trimmed by 0 bases and 0 bases, with 10 bases remaining between them. CDR3 amino acids: CASSLDLAFSGANVLTF. Written as DNA, the CDR3 is TGCGCCAGCAGCTTGGATCTAGCCTTCTCTGGGGCCAACGTCCTGACTTTC.

This sequence joins TRBV5-6 and TRBJ1-1, with 7 bases lining up with TRBD1. The germline V gene has CDR1 SGHDT and CDR2 YYEEEE. The V segment lost 4 bases and the J segment 5 bases; nucleotides outside the gene matches: 11. The CDR3 loop spans 15 amino acids. DNA of the CDR3: TGTGCCAGCAGCCCTCCGGTGACAGGGCGGACTGAAGCTTTCTTT. This encodes CASSPPVTGRTEAFF.

This clonotype was picked up a small number of times. The chain joins TRBV21-1 to TRBJ1-5. TRBV21-1 is termed a pseudogene. This CDR3 contains 10 residues. CDR3 sequence: CASALGPQHF. The DNA for the CDR3 is TGTGCCAGCGCCTTGGGGCCCCAGCATTTT.

A note on this clonotype: A much larger clone sits a single nucleotide away, making a read error possible. This sequence joins TRBV5-1 and TRBJ1-1; D remains ambiguous. V was pared by 0 bases and J by 0 bases, with 12 bases between. The germline V gene has CDR1 SGHRS and CDR2 YFSETQ. CDR3 length: 16 residues. CDR3 residues: CASSLGTDGMNTEAFF. Here the CDR3 DNA reads TGCGCCAGCAGCTTGGGGACGGACGGGATGAACACTGAAGCTTTCTTT.

This clonotype was counted between two and nine times. Here the CDR3 DNA reads TGTGCCAGCAGCGAGGCGGGGCAAGAGACCCAGTACTTC. Translating gives CASSEAGQETQYF. The chain employs TRBV27 and TRBJ2-5; TRBD2 might be the D (6 bases). Germline CDR1 is MNHEY and CDR2 is SMNVEV (reference sequence). Trimming pared 6 bases from V and 2 bases from J, leaving 10 bases between. CDR3 length: 13 amino acids.

This clonotype was seen more than once but under ten times. The rearrangement uses TRBV6-1 and TRBJ2-2; D ambiguous. The CDR3 covers 16 residues. Per the germline V gene, CDR1 is MNHNS and CDR2 is SASEGT. V dropped 5 bases and J dropped 4 bases, with 17 bases sitting between them. This CDR3 is CASSNPGRTLTGELFF. CDR3 in DNA: TGTGCCAGCAGTAATCCGGGCCGGACGCTCACCGGGGAGCTGTTTTTT.

This clonotype was seen a few times. The V gene is TRBV6-5, the J gene TRBJ2-2, with D unresolved. The CDR3 contains 15 residues. The germline V gene encodes CDR1 MNHEY and CDR2 SVGAGI. The V end lost 2 bases, the J end lost 2 bases, and 9 bases lay between the germline ends. In nucleotides, the CDR3 is TGTGCCAGCAGTTACGAACAGAGAAACACCGGGGAGCTGTTTTTT. This translates into CASSYEQRNTGELFF.

Comments on this clonotype: The junction differs from germline at one of its ends, possibly a read error. V usage is TRBV5-3 and J usage is TRBJ1-5; no clear D gene. TRBV5-3 is an ORF for which the function is uncertain. The CDR3 is 15 amino acids. CDR3 coding DNA: TGTGCCAGCAGTCCGGGAGGCTATAGCAATCAGCCCCGGCATTTT. It yields the protein CASSPGGYSNQPRHF.

The rearrangement joins TRBV6-2 or TRBV6-3 to TRBJ2-7, with TRBD2 matching 12 bases. CDR1 and CDR2 (germline): MNHEY, SVGEGT. This CDR3 is 16 amino acids long. The ends lost 5 bases at V and 1 base at J; junction bases unmatched: 6. CDR3 nucleotides: TGTGCCAGCAGTATCACCGGGACTAGCGGGTCCTACGAGCAGTACTTC. Protein: CASSITGTSGSYEQYF.

This clonotype came up a few times. The V call is TRBV30, the J call TRBJ1-5; 11 bases map to TRBD1. The CDR3 is 14 residues long. Germline V gene lookup returns CDR1 GTSNPN and CDR2 SVGIG (reference sequence). With 0 bases clipped from V and 6 bases from J, the junction kept 1 base outside the gene matches. DNA for the CDR3: TGTGCCTGGAGTGTAGGGACAGGGGGTCAGCCCCAGCATTTT. This encodes CAWSVGTGGQPQHF.

Points on this clonotype: It may be a read error: a sequence one base away is much more abundant. This chain joins TRBV5-1 and TRBJ2-3, with D perhaps TRBD1 (5 bases). The germline V gene encodes CDR1 SGHRS and CDR2 YFSETQ. V was pared by 9 bases and J by 1 base, with 18 bases between. This CDR3 region has 15 residues. The CDR3 loop reads CANNIWGGGTDTQYF. DNA of the CDR3: TGCGCCAACAATATCTGGGGCGGAGGCACAGATACGCAGTATTTT.

This clonotype occurred many times. The chain combines TRBV28 with TRBJ2-7; D uncertain. V was cut by 1 base and J by 2 bases, with 9 bases left in between. This CDR3 contains 14 residues. Germline V gene lookup returns CDR1 MDHEN and CDR2 SYDVKM. The CDR3 nucleotides are TGTGCCAGCAGTTTATCGAGTCCTACCTACGAGCAGTACTTC. Residues: CASSLSSPTYEQYF.

A word on this clonotype: A read error may explain this, as a much larger clone is one base away. The chain recombines TRBV27 with TRBJ2-7; 9 bases are shared with TRBD1. V was pared by 7 bases and J by 6 bases, with 10 bases of the junction left unmatched. This CDR3 has 14 amino acids. The germline CDR1 and CDR2 sequences are MNHEY and SMNVEV (reference sequence). The CDR3 loop is CASTKQGAVREQYF. The CDR3 DNA sequence: TGTGCCAGCACCAAACAGGGGGCCGTCCGCGAGCAGTACTTC.

This clonotype has a handful of counts. The rearrangement uses TRBV30 and TRBJ2-3, with D perhaps matching TRBD2 (5 bases). V was shortened by 2 bases and J by 2 bases, with 11 bases between the two germline ends. The CDR3 is made up of 14 amino acids. Germline CDR1 GTSNPN, CDR2 SVGIG (reference sequence). In DNA, the CDR3 is TGTGCCTGGAGTACTCGGACTTTCACAGATACGCAGTATTTT. It is translated as CAWSTRTFTDTQYF.

The V and J genes are TRBV7-9 and TRBJ1-3; maybe TRBD1 (5 bases). This CDR3 spans 14 amino acids. Trimming cost V 5 bases and J 6 bases, with 14 bases left between them. From germline, CDR1 is SEHNR and CDR2 FQNEAQ (reference sequence). The CDR3 nucleotides are TGTGCCAGCAGCACATCGGGGGAGCCAAACACCATATATTTT. This encodes CASSTSGEPNTIYF.

Only a few counts were recorded for this clonotype. The CDR3 protein is CASSEHPGNTQYF. Written as DNA, the CDR3 is TGTGCCAGCAGCGAACACCCGGGGAATACGCAGTATTTT. The chain joins TRBV14 to TRBJ2-3, with D maybe TRBD2 (5 bases). Germline lookup yields CDR1 SGHDN and CDR2 FVKESK. The length of the CDR3 is 13 residues. V dropped 5 bases and J dropped 7 bases, with 13 bases sitting between them.

This clonotype was recorded many times. This chain's CDR3 is CASSLVQGGDTQYF. As DNA, the CDR3 is TGTGCCAGCAGCTTAGTCCAGGGAGGAGATACGCAGTATTTT. The chain uses TRBV7-9 and TRBJ2-3, with D perhaps TRBD2 (6 bases). V was shortened by 1 base and J by 5 bases, with 10 bases between the two germline ends. This CDR3 region has 14 residues. The germline V gene encodes CDR1 SEHNR and CDR2 FQNEAQ (reference sequence).

The chain is built from TRBV9 and TRBJ2-2; 9 bases fit TRBD1. CDR3 size: 16 residues. V gave up 3 bases and J gave up 4 bases; unmatched junction bases: 7. Germline CDR1 SGDLS, CDR2 YYNGEE. The chain's CDR3 is CASSAPGQGITGELFF. Here the CDR3 DNA reads TGTGCCAGCAGCGCCCCGGGACAGGGAATCACCGGGGAGCTGTTTTTT. Variable domain in full (rest from reference TRBV9 and TRBJ2-2): DSGVTQTPKHLITATGQRVTLRCSPRSGDLSVYWYQQSLDQGLQFLIQYYNGEERAKGNILERFSAQQFPDLHSELNLSSLELGDSALYFCASSAPGQGITGELFFGEGSRLTVL.

At least ten counts were recorded for this clonotype. The chain uses TRBV5-6 and TRBJ2-1, with D tentatively TRBD1 (5 bases). Germline CDR1 reads SGHDT; CDR2 reads YYEEEE. The germline V and J ends were trimmed by 1 base and 3 bases, with 11 bases remaining between them. This CDR3 region has 15 residues. In DNA, the CDR3 is TGTGCCAGCAGCTTGTCCTGGGGCAGCTACAATGAGCAGTTCTTC. It translates to CASSLSWGSYNEQFF.

Regarding this clonotype: The CDR3 carries no conserved terminal phenylalanine or tryptophan, so it likely arises from a read error. The chain joins TRBV9 to TRBJ2-1; D call uncertain. CDR3 length equals 13 residues. Trimming removed 0 bases from V and 8 bases from J, with 9 bases in between. Germline V gene sequence: CDR1 SGDLS, CDR2 YYNGEE. CDR3 sequence reads: CASSVAENHEQFS. CDR3 in DNA: TGTGCCAGCAGCGTAGCGGAGAACCATGAGCAGTTCTCC.